Here is one T cell receptor beta chain with its context. CDR3 length equals 13 residues. Trimming took 3 bases from V and 2 from J; bases not matched to a gene: 1. CDR1 is MNHEY, CDR2 SVGEGT, per germline. These data come from a study of blood T cell repertoires in COVID-19. As handled by the study authors: Scientists estimated how many nucleated cells there were by amplifying reference gene primers. The assay was immunoSEQ multiplex PCR, and TCRdb's table has in-frame clones only and misses some. V, J and clone size are taken as reported in that table, and D and trimming were inferred from the DNA itself. Altogether more than 150,000 clones are present, 87% being singletons, with the ten largest covering 2% to 2.5%.

This chain links TRBV6-2 or TRBV6-3 with TRBJ2-7; 7 nucleotides match TRBD2. This TCR was sampled from a woman aged 25 to 45 who had recovered from COVID-19. The sample was PBMCs or T cells enriched from blood (not recorded which). CDR3 nucleotides: TGTGCCAGCAGTTATGGACTAGCCTACGAGCAGTACTTC. Translating it yields CASSYGLAYEQYF.